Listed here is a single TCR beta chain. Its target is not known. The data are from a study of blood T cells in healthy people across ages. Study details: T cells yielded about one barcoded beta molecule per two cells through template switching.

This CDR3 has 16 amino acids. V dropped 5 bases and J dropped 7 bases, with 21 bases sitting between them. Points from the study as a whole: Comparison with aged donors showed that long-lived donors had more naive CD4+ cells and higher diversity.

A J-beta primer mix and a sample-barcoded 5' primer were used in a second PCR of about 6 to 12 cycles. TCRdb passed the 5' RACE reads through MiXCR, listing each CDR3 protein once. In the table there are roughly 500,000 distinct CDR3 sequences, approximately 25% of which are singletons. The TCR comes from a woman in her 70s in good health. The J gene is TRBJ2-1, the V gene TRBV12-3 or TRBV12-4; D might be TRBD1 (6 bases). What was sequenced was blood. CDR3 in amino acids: CASSASDPGVRNEQFF. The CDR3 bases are TGTGCCAGCAGTGCCTCGGACCCAGGGGTCCGAAATGAGCAGTTCTTC.